The present TCR beta chain was sequenced within a study of blood T cell repertoires in COVID-19. About the research overall: Material from acute and convalescent COVID-19 was sourced from the United States, Italy and Spain. Sample material is recorded as cDNA or gDNA derived from T cells, B-cell-depleted T cells, or PBMCs.

Trimming stripped 5 bases from V and 5 bases from J, with 13 bases between. In germline, CDR1 is SGHRS, CDR2 YFSETQ. The CDR3 is 13 amino acids. Authors' data handling: From reference gene primer amplification, estimates of nucleated cell counts were derived. Generated by immunoSEQ multiplex PCR, the TCRdb table keeps only in-frame clones and is missing some. V and J calls and clone size are given by that table; D and trimming were obtained from the DNA. Among fewer than 300,000 clones listed, more than 65% were seen once. The sequence was obtained from a woman younger than 35 with acute or convalescent COVID-19. This chain joins TRBV5-1 and TRBJ1-2; D unresolved. Sequences were obtained from peripheral blood. The CDR3 DNA reads as TGCGCCAGCAGGGAGGAACTGCTTTATGGCTACACCTTC. Protein product: CASREELLYGYTF.